The source of this TCR beta chain is a study of metastatic and nonmetastatic thyroid tumors. Study overall: Where malignant and benign thyroid patients were concerned, repertoires were compared across blood and tumor or nodule tissue.

No patient received treatment before thyroid surgery. The CDR3 runs 13 residues. The ends were cut back, 4 bases at V and 5 bases at J, with 11 bases in the middle. Germline V CDR1 and CDR2: LGHDT, YNNKEL (reference sequence). This clone was seen many times. The antigen is unknown. In the study's own analysis: The authors used CDR3 differences across clinicopathological groups to build a distant-metastasis classifier for papillary thyroid cancer. TCRdb called clones again from the PCR reads with MiXCR. TCRdb assigned the V and J calls; the authors' analysis was not used. The data hold tens of thousands of clones, with roughly a sixth observed a single time. Findings of the study overall: Benign nodules reportedly had significantly lower TCR beta diversity than malignant thyroid tumors in blood and tumor.

Material for sequencing was blood. The receptor was isolated from a female donor with papillary thyroid cancer or a benign thyroid nodule (not recorded which). Some clones in this sample may be carry-over from other donors' samples. This chain connects TRBV3-1 to TRBJ2-5; no reliable D call. CDR3 sequence: CASSRARMETQYF. In nucleotides, the CDR3 is TGTGCCAGCAGCCGTGCTAGGATGGAGACCCAGTACTTC.